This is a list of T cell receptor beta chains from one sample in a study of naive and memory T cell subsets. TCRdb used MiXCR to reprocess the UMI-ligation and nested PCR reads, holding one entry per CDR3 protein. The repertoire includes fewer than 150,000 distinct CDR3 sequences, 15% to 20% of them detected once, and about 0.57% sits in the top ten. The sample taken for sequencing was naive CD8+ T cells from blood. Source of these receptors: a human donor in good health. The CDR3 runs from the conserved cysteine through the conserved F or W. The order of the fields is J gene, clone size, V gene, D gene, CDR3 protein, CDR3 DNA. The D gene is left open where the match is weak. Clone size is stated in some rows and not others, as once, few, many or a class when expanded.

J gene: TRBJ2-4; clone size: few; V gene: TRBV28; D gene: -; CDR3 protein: CASSFQGSIQYF; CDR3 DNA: TGTGCCAGCAGTTTCCAGGGAAGCATTCAGTACTTC
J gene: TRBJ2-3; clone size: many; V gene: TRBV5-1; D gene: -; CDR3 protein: CASSLRAGGSGSTDTQYF; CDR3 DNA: TGCGCCAGCAGCTTACGAGCAGGTGGTAGCGGAAGCACAGATACGCAGTATTTT
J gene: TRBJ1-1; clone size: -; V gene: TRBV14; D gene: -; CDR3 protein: CASSLGGGSGTEAFF; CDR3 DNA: TGTGCCAGCAGCCTGGGCGGAGGGAGTGGGACTGAAGCTTTCTTT
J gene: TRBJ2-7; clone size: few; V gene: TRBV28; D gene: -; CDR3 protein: CASSSGEGSSYEQYF; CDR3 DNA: TGTGCCAGCAGTTCCGGAGAGGGGTCCTCCTACGAGCAGTACTTC
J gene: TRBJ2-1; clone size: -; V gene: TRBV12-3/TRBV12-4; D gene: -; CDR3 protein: CASRFNNEQFF; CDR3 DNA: TGTGCCAGCAGGTTTAACAATGAGCAGTTCTTC
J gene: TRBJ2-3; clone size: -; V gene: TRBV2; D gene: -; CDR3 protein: CASTTDTQYF; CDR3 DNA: TGTGCCAGCACTACAGATACGCAGTATTTT
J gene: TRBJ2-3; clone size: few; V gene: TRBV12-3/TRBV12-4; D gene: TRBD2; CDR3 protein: CASSFTSGDLDEDTQYF; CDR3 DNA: TGTGCCAGCAGTTTCACTAGCGGGGACCTTGACGAAGATACGCAGTATTTT
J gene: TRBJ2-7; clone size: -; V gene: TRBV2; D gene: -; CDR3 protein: CASSDVRGGGNSYEQYF; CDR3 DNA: TGTGCCAGCAGTGATGTCCGTGGAGGGGGGAACTCCTACGAGCAGTACTTC
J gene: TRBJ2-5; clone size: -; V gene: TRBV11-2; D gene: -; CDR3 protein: CASSSRARETQYF; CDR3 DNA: TGTGCCAGCAGCTCTCGGGCACGAGAGACCCAGTACTTC
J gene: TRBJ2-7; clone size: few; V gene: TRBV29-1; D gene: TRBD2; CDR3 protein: CSGLAGEIYEQYF; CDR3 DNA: TGCAGCGGTCTAGCGGGAGAAATCTACGAGCAGTACTTC
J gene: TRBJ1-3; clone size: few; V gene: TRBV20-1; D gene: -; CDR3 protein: CSASLGGMTGNTIYF; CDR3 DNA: TGCAGTGCTAGTTTGGGGGGGATGACTGGAAACACCATATATTTT
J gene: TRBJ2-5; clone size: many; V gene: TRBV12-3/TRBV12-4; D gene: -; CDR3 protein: CASTHGGVGETQYF; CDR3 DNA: TGTGCCAGCACCCATGGGGGAGTAGGGGAGACCCAGTACTTC
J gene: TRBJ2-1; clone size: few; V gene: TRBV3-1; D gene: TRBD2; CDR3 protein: CASSLVAGTYNEQFF; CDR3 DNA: TGTGCCAGCAGCCTAGTAGCGGGGACCTACAATGAGCAGTTCTTC
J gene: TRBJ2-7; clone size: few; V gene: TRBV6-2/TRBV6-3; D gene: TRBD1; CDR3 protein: CASSYPRPLTGGYQYEQYF; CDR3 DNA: TGTGCCAGCAGTTACCCCCGGCCCCTGACAGGGGGCTATCAGTACGAGCAGTACTTC
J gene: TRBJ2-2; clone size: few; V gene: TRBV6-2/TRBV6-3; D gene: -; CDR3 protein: CASSYSVAGGELFF; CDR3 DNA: TGTGCCAGCAGTTATTCGGTAGCTGGCGGGGAGCTGTTTTTT
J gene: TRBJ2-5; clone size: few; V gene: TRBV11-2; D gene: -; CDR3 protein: CASSPRAVGEETQYF; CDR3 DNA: TGTGCCAGCAGCCCACGAGCCGTGGGGGAGGAGACCCAGTACTTC
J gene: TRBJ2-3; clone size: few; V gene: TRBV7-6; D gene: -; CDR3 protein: CASSSPPGAGGTSTDTQYF; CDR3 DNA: TGTGCCAGCAGCTCGCCGCCGGGGGCGGGCGGAACAAGCACAGATACGCAGTATTTT
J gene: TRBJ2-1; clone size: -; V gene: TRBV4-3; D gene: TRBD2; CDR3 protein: CASSQDTGGPGEQFF; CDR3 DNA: TGCGCCAGCAGCCAAGACACGGGAGGGCCGGGTGAGCAGTTCTTC
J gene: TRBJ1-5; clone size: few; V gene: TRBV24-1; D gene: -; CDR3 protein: CATSDHRDTNQPQHF; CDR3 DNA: TGTGCCACCAGTGATCACCGGGACACGAATCAGCCCCAGCATTTT
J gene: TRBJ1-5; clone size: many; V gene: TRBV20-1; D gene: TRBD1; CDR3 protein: CSARVDRGDQPQHF; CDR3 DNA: TGCAGTGCTAGAGTCGACAGGGGCGATCAGCCCCAGCATTTT
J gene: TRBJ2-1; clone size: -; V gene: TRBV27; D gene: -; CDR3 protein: CASSSGQIPYNEQFF; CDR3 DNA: TGTGCCAGCAGTTCAGGACAGATCCCCTACAATGAGCAGTTCTTC
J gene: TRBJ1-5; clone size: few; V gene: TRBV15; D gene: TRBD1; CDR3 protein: CATSSGTGKRQPQHF; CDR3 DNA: TGTGCCACCAGTTCCGGGACAGGAAAGAGGCAGCCCCAGCATTTT
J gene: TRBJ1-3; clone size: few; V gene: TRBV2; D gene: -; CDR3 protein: CASSDWTANSGNTIYF; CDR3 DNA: TGTGCCAGCAGTGATTGGACCGCTAACTCTGGAAACACCATATATTTT
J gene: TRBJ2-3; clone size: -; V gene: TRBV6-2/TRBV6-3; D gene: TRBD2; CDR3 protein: CASSPAVAGVDTQYF; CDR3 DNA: TGTGCCAGCAGCCCAGCGGTAGCGGGAGTAGATACGCAGTATTTT
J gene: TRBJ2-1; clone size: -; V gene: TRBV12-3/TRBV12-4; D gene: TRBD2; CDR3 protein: CASSGIGASGSYNEQFF; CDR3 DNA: TGTGCCAGCAGTGGGATAGGGGCTAGCGGGTCGTACAATGAGCAGTTCTTC
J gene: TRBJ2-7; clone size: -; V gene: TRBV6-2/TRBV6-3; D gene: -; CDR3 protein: CASSFSPPEEQYF; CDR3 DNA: TGTGCCAGCAGTTTCTCCCCCCCGGAGGAGCAGTACTTC
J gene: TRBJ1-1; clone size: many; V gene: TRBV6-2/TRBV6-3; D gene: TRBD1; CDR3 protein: CASSYSGGGTEAFF; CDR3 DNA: TGTGCCAGCAGTTACTCAGGGGGCGGCACTGAAGCTTTCTTT
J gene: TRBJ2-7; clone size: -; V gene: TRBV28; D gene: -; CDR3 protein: CASSPSDPRASYEQYF; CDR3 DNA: TGTGCCAGCTCCCCCTCAGATCCCAGGGCCTCCTACGAGCAGTACTTC
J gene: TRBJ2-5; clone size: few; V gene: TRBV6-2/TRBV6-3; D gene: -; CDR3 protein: CASSYSSGAGETQYF; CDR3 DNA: TGTGCCAGCAGTTACTCCTCGGGGGCGGGAGAGACCCAGTACTTC
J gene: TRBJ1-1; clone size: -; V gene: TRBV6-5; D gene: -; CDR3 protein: CASSYSHTGHTEAFF; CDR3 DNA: TGTGCCAGCAGTTACTCGCATACAGGCCACACTGAAGCTTTCTTT
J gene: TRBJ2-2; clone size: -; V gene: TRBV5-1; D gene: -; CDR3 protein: CASSLLGGGELFF; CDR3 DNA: TGCGCCAGCAGCTTGTTGGGTGGCGGGGAGCTGTTTTTT
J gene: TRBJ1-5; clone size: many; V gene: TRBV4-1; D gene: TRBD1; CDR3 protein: CASSQRQGRQPQHF; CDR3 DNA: TGCGCCAGCAGCCAAAGACAGGGGCGTCAGCCCCAGCATTTT
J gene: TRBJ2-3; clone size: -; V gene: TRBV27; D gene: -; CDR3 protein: CASGRGAPDTQYF; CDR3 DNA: TGTGCCAGCGGGCGCGGGGCTCCGGATACGCAGTATTTT
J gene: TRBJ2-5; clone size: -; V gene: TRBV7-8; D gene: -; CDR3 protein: CASSWSGSQETQYF; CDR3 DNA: TGTGCCAGCAGCTGGTCCGGGAGCCAAGAGACCCAGTACTTC
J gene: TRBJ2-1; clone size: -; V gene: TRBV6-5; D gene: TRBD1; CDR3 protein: CASSYTAGQGEDNEQFF; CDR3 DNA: TGTGCCAGCAGTTACACCGCCGGGCAGGGGGAAGACAATGAGCAGTTCTTC
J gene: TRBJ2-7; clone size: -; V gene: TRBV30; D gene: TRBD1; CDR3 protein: CAWSFGTGPSYEQYF; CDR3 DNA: TGTGCCTGGAGTTTCGGGACAGGTCCCTCCTACGAGCAGTACTTC
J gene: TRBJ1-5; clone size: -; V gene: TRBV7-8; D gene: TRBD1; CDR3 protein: CASSRVLRDRGRRVGNQPQHF; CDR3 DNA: TGTGCCAGCAGCAGGGTCCTCCGGGACAGGGGGCGGAGGGTCGGCAATCAGCCCCAGCATTTT
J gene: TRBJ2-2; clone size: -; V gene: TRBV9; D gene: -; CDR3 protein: CASSSPGTGELFF; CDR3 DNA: TGTGCCAGCAGCTCCCCCGGCACCGGGGAGCTGTTTTTT
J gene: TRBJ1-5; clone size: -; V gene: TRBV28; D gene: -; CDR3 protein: CASRPAPLNQPQHF; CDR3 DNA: TGTGCCAGCAGGCCCGCTCCTCTCAATCAGCCCCAGCATTTT
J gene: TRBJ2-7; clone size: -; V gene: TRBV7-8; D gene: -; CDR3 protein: CASSFYDPFYSVEQYF; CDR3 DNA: TGTGCCAGCAGCTTTTACGACCCCTTTTACTCCGTCGAGCAGTACTTC